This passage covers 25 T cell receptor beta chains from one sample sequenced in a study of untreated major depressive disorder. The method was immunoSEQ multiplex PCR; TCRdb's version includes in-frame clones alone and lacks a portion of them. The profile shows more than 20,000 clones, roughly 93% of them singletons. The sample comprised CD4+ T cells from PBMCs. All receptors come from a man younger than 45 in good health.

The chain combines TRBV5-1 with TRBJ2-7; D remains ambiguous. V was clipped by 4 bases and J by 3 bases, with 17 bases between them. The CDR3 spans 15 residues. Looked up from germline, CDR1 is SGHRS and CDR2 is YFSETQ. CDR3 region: CASSPGPPRHYEQYF. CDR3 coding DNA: TGCGCCAGCAGCCCTGGACCACCGCGGCACTACGAGCAGTACTTC.

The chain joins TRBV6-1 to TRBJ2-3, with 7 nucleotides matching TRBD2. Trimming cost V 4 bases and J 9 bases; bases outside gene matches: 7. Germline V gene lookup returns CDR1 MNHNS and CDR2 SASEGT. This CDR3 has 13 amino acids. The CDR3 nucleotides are TGTGCCAGCAGTGGAACTAGCGCCAGCACGCAGTATTTT. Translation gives CASSGTSASTQYF.

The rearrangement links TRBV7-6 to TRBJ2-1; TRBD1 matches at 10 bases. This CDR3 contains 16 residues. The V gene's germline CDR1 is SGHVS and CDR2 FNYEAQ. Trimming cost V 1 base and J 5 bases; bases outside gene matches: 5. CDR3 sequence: CASSLVAGTGDNEQFF. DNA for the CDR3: TGTGCCAGCAGCTTAGTAGCTGGGACAGGGGACAATGAGCAGTTCTTC.

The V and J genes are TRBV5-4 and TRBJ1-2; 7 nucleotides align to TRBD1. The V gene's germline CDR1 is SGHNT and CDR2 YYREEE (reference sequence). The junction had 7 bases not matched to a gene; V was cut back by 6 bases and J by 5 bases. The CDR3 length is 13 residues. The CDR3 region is CASTRDRLYGYTF. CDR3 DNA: TGTGCCAGCACCCGGGACAGACTTTATGGCTACACCTTC. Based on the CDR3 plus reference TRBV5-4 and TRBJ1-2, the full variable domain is ETGVTQSPTHLIKTRGQQVTLRCSSQSGHNTVSWYQQALGQGPQFIFQYYREEENGRGNFPPRFSGLQFPNYSSELNVNALELDDSALYLCASTRDRLYGYTFGSGTRLTVV.

CDR3 DNA sequence: TGTGCCTGGAGTGTAGGGGGGGTCGAAAAACTGTTTTTT. Protein product: CAWSVGGVEKLFF. The rearrangement uses TRBV30 and TRBJ1-4; D possibly corresponds to TRBD1 (6 bases). The CDR3 consists of 13 residues. Trimming pared 0 bases from V and 8 bases from J, leaving 10 bases between. Per germline, CDR1 GTSNPN and CDR2 SVGIG (reference sequence).

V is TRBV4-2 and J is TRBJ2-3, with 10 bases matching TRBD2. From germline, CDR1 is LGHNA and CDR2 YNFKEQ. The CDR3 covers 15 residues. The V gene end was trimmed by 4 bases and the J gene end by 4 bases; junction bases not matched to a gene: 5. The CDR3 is CASSPGAGGPDTQYF. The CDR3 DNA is TGTGCCAGCAGCCCAGGAGCGGGAGGGCCAGATACGCAGTATTTT.

The CDR3 nucleotides read TGTGCCAGCAGTTATGGGACAGCCGCCTTCGAGCAGTACTTC. Encoded protein: CASSYGTAAFEQYF. V and J are TRBV6-5 and TRBJ2-7; TRBD1 agrees at 7 bases. J gave up 6 bases and V 3 bases, and 8 bases lay outside the gene matches. Germline V lookup: CDR1 MNHEY, CDR2 SVGAGI. CDR3 size: 14 residues.

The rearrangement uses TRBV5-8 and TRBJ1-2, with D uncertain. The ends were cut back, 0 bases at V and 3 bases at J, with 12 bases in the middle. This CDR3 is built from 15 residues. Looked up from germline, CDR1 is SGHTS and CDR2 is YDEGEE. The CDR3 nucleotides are TGTGCCAGCAGCTTGGTGGGGAAGGTACACTATGGCTACACCTTC. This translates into CASSLVGKVHYGYTF.

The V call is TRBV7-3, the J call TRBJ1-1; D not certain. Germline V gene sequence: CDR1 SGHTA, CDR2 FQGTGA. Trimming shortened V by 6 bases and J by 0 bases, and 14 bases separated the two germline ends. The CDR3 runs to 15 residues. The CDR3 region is CASSSSGRMNTEAFF. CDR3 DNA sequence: TGTGCCAGCAGTTCCAGCGGCAGGATGAACACTGAAGCTTTCTTT.

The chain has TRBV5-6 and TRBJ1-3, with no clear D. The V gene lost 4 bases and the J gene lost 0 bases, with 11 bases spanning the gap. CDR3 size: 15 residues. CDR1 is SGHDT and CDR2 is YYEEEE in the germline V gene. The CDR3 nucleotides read TGTGCCAGCAGCCCGACACCTAGCTCTGGAAACACCATATATTTT. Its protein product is CASSPTPSSGNTIYF.

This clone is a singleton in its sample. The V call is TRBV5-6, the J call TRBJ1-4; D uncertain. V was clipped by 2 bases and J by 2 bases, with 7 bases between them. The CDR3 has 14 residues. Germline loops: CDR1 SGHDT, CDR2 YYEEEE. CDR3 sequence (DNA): TGTGCCAGCAGCTTTTCGGGGACTAATGAAAAACTGTTTTTT. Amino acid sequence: CASSFSGTNEKLFF.

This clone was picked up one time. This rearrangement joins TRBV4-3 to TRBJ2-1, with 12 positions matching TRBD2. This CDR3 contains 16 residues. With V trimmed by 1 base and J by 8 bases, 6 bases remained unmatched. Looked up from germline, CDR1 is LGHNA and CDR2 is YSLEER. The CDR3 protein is CASSQGPSGRGDEQFF. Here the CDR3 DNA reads TGCGCCAGCAGCCAAGGACCTAGCGGGAGGGGCGATGAGCAGTTCTTC.

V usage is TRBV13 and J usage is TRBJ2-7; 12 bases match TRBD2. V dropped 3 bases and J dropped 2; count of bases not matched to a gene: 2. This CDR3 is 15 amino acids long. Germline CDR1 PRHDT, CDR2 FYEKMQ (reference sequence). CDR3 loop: CASSFRLAGAYEQYF. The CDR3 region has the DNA TGTGCCAGCAGCTTCCGACTAGCGGGAGCCTACGAGCAGTACTTC.

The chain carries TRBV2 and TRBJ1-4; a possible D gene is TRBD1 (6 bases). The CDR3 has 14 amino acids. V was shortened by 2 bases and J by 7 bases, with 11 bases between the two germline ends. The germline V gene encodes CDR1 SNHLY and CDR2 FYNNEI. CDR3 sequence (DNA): TGTGCCAGCAGTGAAAACAGGGATAGTGAAAAACTGTTTTTT. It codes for CASSENRDSEKLFF.

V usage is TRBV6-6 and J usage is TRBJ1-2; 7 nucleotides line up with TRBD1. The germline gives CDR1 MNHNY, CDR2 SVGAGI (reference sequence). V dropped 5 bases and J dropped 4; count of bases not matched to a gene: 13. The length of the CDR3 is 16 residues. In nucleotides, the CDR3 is TGTGCCAGCAGTCCGGGGGTAGGGGGCTCGGGCTATGGCTACACCTTC. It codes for CASSPGVGGSGYGYTF.

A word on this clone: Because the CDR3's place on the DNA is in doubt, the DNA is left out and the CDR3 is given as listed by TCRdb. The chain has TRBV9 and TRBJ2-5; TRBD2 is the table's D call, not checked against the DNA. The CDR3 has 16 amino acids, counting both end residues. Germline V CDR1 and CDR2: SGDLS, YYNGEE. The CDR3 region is CASSVGPGGSEETQYF.

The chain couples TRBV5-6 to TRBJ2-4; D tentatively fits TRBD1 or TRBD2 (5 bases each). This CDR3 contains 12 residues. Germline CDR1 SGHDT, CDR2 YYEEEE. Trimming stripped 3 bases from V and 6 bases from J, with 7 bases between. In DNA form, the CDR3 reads TGTGCCAGCAGCTGGGGGTTAAACATTCAGTACTTC. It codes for CASSWGLNIQYF.

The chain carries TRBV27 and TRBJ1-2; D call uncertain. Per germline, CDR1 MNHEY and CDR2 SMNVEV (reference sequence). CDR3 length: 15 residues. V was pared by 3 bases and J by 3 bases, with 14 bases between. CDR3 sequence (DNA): TGTGCCAGCAGTTTGGGTGCAGAAGTGGACTATGGCTACACCTTC. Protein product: CASSLGAEVDYGYTF.

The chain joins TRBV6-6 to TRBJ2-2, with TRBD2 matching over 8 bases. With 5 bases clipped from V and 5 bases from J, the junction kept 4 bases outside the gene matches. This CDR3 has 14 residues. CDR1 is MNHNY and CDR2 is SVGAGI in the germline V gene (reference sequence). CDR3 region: CASSRLAQTGELFF. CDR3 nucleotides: TGTGCCAGCAGTCGACTAGCGCAAACCGGGGAGCTGTTTTTT.

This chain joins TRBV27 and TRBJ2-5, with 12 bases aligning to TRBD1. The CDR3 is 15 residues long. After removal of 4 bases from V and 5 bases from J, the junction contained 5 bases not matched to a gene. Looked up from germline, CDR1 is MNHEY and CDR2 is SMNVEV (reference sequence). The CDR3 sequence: CASSSGTGGVETQYF. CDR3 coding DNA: TGTGCCAGCAGTTCGGGGACAGGGGGCGTGGAGACCCAGTACTTC.

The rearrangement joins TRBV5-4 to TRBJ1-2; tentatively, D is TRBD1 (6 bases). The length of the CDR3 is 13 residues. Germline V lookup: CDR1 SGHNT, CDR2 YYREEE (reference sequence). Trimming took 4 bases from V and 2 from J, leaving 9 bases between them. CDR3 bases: TGTGCCAGCAGCCGGGACAACAACTATGGCTACACCTTC. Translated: CASSRDNNYGYTF.

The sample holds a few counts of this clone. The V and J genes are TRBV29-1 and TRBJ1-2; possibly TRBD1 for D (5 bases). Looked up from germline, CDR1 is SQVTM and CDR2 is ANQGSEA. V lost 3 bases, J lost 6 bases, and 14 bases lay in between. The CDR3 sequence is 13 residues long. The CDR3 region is CSVEHWGRDGYTF. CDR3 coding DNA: TGCAGCGTTGAGCATTGGGGGAGGGATGGCTACACCTTC.

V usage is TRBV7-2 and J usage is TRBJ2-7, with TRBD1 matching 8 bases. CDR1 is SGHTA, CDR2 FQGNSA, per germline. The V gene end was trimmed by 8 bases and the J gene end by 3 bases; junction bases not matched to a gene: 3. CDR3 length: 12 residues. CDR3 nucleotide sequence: TGTGCCAGCCGGGACAGGAGCTACGAGCAGTACTTC. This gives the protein CASRDRSYEQYF. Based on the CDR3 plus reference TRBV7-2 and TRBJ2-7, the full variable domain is GAGVSQSPSNKVTEKGKDVELRCDPISGHTALYWYRQSLGQGLEFLIYFQGNSAPDKSGLPSDRFSAERTGGSVSTLTIQRTQQEDSAVYLCASRDRSYEQYFGPGTRLTVT.

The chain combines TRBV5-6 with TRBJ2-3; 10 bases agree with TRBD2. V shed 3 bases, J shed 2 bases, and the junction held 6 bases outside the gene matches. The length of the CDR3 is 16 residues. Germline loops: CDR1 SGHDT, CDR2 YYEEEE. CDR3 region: CASSSLAGVATDTQYF. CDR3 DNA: TGTGCCAGCAGCTCCCTAGCGGGAGTTGCCACAGATACGCAGTATTTT.

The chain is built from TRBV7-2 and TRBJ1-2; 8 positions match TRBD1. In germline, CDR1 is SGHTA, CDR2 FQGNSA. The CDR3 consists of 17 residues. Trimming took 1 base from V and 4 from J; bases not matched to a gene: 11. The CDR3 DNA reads TGTGCCAGCAGCTTAGGAACGACCGGGACAGGACTCTATGGCTACACCTTC. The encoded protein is CASSLGTTGTGLYGYTF.